This T cell receptor (beta chain) appears in the sequencing data of a study of CD8 T cells in ankylosing spondylitis. Study results and limitations: Roughly eight highly homologous variants made up a TCR beta motif, and this motif appeared characteristic of ankylosing spondylitis blood. Significantly higher representation of disease-linked clones was reported for matched ankylosing spondylitis synovial fluid. Disease-linked clones, CD8+, were relatively rare in peripheral blood.

CDR1 is SEHNR and CDR2 is FQNEAQ in the germline V gene (reference sequence). The CDR3 totals 15 residues. With 2 bases removed from V and 2 bases from J, the gap between germline ends came to 12 bases. 5'-RACE, quantitative and with molecular barcodes, yielded the TCR beta libraries. TCRdb processed the 5' RACE reads anew with MiXCR; each CDR3 protein has one entry. This repertoire shows about 500,000 distinct CDR3 sequences, roughly an eighth found once; its top ten account for around 7%. This clonotype turned up a few times. Antigen: not known. This rearrangement joins TRBV7-9 to TRBJ2-5; the D gene is possibly TRBD2 (5 bases). The sequence derives from a male donor with ankylosing spondylitis. Material: blood, either unsorted or a sorted T cell fraction (not recorded which). CDR3 sequence reads: CASSLRVSDQETQYF. CDR3 DNA: TGTGCCAGCAGCTTACGGGTTAGCGATCAAGAGACCCAGTACTTC. Drawing the rest from reference TRBV7-9 and TRBJ2-5, the complete variable domain is DTGVSQNPRHKITKRGQNVTFRCDPISEHNRLYWYRQTLGQGPEFLTYFQNEAQLEKSRLLSDRFSAERPKGSFSTLEIQRTEQGDSAMYLCASSLRVSDQETQYFGPGTRLLVL.